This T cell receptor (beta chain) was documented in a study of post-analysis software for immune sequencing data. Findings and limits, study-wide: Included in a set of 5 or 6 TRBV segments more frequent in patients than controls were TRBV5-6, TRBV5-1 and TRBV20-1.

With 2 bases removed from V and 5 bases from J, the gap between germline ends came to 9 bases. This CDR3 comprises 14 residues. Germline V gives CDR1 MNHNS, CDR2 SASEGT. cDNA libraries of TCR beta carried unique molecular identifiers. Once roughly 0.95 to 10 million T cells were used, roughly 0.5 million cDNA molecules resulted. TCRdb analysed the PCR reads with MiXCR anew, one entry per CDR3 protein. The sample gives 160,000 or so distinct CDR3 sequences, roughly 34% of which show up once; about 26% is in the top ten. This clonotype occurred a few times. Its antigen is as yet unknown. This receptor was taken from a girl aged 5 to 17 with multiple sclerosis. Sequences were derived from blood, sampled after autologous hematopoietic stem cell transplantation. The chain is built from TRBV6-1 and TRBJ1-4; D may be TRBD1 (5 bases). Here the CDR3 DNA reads TGTGCCAGCAGTGAAATGGAGGGGAATGAAAAACTGTTTTTT. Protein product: CASSEMEGNEKLFF.